This T cell receptor (beta chain) comes out of a study of patients and donors after allogeneic stem cell transplantation. TCRdb independently ran MiXCR on the RT-PCR reads; one entry per CDR3 protein. The repertoire holds under 200,000 distinct CDR3 sequences, about 30% seen once, with 3.2% in the top ten. This clonotype was seen a few times. The sequence was obtained from a human donor who was either an allogeneic HSCT recipient or a stem cell or donor lymphocyte infusion donor (not recorded which). It is not recorded whose cells these are; they may come from a transplant donor. The sample consisted of blood, either unsorted or a sorted T cell fraction (not recorded which).

The CDR3 loop is CASSLGGSTYNSPLHF. The CDR3 DNA reads as TGTGCCAGCAGTTTGGGGGGGTCCACCTATAATTCACCCCTCCACTTT. This chain links TRBV28 with TRBJ1-6; TRBD1 is a possible D gene (5 bases). V lost 3 bases to trimming and J lost 2 bases, with 11 bases between them. The CDR3 is 16 residues long. Germline values: CDR1 MDHEN, CDR2 SYDVKM. Full variable domain (outside the CDR3, taken from reference TRBV28 and TRBJ1-6): DVKVTQSSRYLVKRTGEKVFLECVQDMDHENMFWYRQDPGLGLRLIYFSYDVKMKEKGDIPEGYSVSREKKERFSLILESASTNQTSMYLCASSLGGSTYNSPLHFGNGTRLTVT.